This TCR beta chain was documented in a study of siplizumab effects on memory and regulatory T cells. For this clone: The antigen remains undetermined.

Germline V gives CDR1 LNHDA, CDR2 SQIVND (reference sequence). CDR3 length: 13 residues. Trimming took 3 bases from V and 5 from J, leaving 11 bases between them. Libraries were prepared by immunoSEQ multiplex PCR; TCRdb keeps only in-frame clonotypes and omits some of them. The sample includes some 100,000 clones, roughly 96% seen only once; the top ten take 0.025% to 0.035%. Study outcomes and limitations: Alloreactive sequences traceable to unstimulated CD4+ memory cells declined significantly under siplizumab.

What was sequenced was naive CD4+ T cells sorted from blood. The rearrangement uses TRBV19 and TRBJ2-7, with D possibly matching TRBD1 (6 bases). This TCR derives from a human donor in good health. The CDR3 nucleotides read TGTGCCAGTAGTATGGTCAGGGGAGACGAGCAGTACTTC. Residues: CASSMVRGDEQYF. Full variable domain (outside the CDR3, taken from reference TRBV19 and TRBJ2-7): DGGITQSPKYLFRKEGQNVTLSCEQNLNHDAMYWYRQDPGQGLRLIYYSQIVNDFQKGDIAEGYSVSREKKESFPLTVTSAQKNPTAFYLCASSMVRGDEQYFGPGTRLTVT.